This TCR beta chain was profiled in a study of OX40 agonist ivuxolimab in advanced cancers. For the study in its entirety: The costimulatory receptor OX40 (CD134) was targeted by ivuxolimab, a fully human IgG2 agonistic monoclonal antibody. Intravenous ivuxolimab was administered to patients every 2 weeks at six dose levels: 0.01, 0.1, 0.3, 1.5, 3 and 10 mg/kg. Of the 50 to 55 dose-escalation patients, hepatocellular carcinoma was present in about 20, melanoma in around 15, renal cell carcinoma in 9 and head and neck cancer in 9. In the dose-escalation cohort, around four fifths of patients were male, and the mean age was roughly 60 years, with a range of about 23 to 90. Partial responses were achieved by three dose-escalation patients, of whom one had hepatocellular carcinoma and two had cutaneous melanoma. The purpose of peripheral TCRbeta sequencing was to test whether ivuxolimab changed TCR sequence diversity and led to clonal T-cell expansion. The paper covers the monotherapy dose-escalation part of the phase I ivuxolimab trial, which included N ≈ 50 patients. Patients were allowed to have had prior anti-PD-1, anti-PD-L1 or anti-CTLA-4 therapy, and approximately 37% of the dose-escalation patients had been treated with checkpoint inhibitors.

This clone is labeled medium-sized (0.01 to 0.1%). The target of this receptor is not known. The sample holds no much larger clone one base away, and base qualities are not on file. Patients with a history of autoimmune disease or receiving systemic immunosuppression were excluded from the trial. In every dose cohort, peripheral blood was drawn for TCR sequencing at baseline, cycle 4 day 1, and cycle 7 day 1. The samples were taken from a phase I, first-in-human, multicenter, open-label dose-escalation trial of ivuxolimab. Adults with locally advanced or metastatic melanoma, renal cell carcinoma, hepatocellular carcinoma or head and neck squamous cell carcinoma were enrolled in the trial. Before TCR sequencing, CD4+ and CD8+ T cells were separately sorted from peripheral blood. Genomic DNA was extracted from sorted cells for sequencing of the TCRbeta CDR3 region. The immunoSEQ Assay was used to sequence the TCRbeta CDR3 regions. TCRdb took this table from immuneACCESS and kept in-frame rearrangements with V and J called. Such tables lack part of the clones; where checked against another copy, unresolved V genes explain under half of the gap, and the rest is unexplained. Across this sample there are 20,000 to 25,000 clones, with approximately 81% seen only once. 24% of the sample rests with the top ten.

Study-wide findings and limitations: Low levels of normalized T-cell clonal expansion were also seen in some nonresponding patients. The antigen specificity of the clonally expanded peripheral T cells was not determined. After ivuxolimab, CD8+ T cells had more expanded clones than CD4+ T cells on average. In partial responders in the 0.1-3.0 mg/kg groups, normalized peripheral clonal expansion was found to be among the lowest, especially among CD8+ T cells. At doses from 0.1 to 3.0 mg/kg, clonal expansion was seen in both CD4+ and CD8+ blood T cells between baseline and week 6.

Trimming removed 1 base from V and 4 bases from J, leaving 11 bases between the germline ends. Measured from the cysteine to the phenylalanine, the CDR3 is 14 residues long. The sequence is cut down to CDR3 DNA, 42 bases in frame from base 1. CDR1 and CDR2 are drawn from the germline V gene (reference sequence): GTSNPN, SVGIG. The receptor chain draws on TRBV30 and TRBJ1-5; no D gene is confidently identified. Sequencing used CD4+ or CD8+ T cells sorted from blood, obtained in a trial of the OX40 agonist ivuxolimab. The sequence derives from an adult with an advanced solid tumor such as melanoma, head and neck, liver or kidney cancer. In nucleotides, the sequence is TGTGCCTGGAGTGCGAACAGCGTGAATCAGCCCCAGCATTTT. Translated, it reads CAWSANSVNQPQHF.